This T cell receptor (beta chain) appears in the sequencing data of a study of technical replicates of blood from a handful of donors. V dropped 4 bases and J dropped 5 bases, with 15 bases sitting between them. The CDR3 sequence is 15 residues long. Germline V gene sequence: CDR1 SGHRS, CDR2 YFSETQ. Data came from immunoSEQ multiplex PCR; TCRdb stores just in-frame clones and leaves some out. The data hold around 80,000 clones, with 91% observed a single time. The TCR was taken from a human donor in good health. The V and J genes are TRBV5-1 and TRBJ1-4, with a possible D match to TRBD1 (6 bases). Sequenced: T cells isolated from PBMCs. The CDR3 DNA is TGCGCCAGCAGCCTACTCAGGGGTTCGAATGAAAAACTGTTTTTT. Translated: CASSLLRGSNEKLFF.